One and the same sample provided the 9 T cell receptor beta chains below, sequenced in a study of cytomegalovirus exposure and HLA in healthy donors. The study ran its PCR with 60 Vbeta and 13 Jbeta primers. Clones were read by immunoSEQ multiplex PCR, and TCRdb kept only the in-frame ones, dropping some. Altogether 140,000 to 150,000 clones are present, approximately 84% being singletons, with the ten largest covering around a tenth. The source material was PBMCs. These receptors were taken from a woman aged 60-75 years in good health and CMV-seropositive.

This chain uses TRBV11-2 with TRBJ2-7, with TRBD1 matching over 7 bases. V gave up 4 bases and J gave up 4 bases; unmatched junction bases: 10. CDR3 length: 15 amino acids. Germline V CDR1 and CDR2: SGHAT, FQNNGV. CDR3 sequence reads: CASSSGQVKGYEQYF. CDR3 nucleotide sequence: TGTGCCAGCAGCTCAGGACAGGTGAAGGGGTACGAGCAGTACTTC.

The chain recombines TRBV5-6 with TRBJ2-6; the D is unclear. V was clipped by 3 bases and J by 0 bases, with 4 bases between them. This CDR3 is built from 14 residues. Germline V gene lookup returns CDR1 SGHDT and CDR2 YYEEEE. The chain's CDR3 is CASSYSSGANVLTF. In DNA, the CDR3 is TGTGCCAGCAGCTACAGCTCTGGGGCCAACGTCCTGACTTTC.

The V gene is TRBV28, the J gene TRBJ1-1; D might be TRBD1 (6 bases). This CDR3 is built from 16 residues. V was pared by 5 bases and J by 4 bases, with 20 bases between. The germline gives CDR1 MDHEN, CDR2 SYDVKM. CDR3 sequence reads: CASSDPTPQGTTEAFF. CDR3 nucleotide sequence: TGTGCCAGCAGTGATCCCACTCCACAGGGTACCACTGAAGCTTTCTTT.

This sequence joins TRBV18 and TRBJ1-5; 9 bases are shared with TRBD1. Unmatched junction bases numbered 23, after V lost 4 bases and J lost 7 bases. Looked up from germline, CDR1 is KGHSH and CDR2 is LQKENI. This CDR3 comprises 20 residues. CDR3 region: CASSLTSVSSGTGFGQPQHF. CDR3 nucleotides: TGTGCCAGCTCACTAACAAGCGTCTCTTCCGGGACAGGGTTCGGGCAGCCCCAGCATTTT.

The rearrangement links TRBV28 to TRBJ2-7, with 11 bases fitting TRBD1. Trimming at V came to 5 bases and at J to 6 bases, leaving 9 bases not matched to a gene. Germline CDR1 reads MDHEN; CDR2 reads SYDVKM. The CDR3 runs to 15 residues. The chain's CDR3 is CASSLRTGGASEQYF. CDR3 DNA sequence: TGTGCCAGCAGTCTGCGGACAGGGGGCGCGTCCGAGCAGTACTTC.

This clone has just one count. The chain couples TRBV2 to TRBJ1-2, with 9 bases identical to TRBD1. This CDR3 has 13 amino acids. J lost 8 bases, V lost 7 bases, and 8 bases had no gene match. Germline V gives CDR1 SNHLY, CDR2 FYNNEI. Here the CDR3 DNA reads TGTGCCAGCAAGATAACAGGGGGCTTGGGCTACACCTTC. It specifies CASKITGGLGYTF.

The chain employs TRBV6-6 and TRBJ2-3; possible D gene TRBD1, 5 bases. The ends were cut back, 7 bases at V and 1 base at J, with 9 bases in the middle. The CDR3 loop spans 13 amino acids. Germline lookup yields CDR1 MNHNY and CDR2 SVGAGI (reference sequence). The CDR3 DNA reads TGTGCCAGCAAACAGGACCGCACAGATACGCAGTATTTT. Encoded protein: CASKQDRTDTQYF.

This clone has only one observation. The V call is TRBV6-1, the J call TRBJ2-1; D might be TRBD2 (5 bases). This CDR3 has 13 residues. The germline gives CDR1 MNHNS, CDR2 SASEGT. Trimming took 9 bases from V and 0 from J, leaving 9 bases between them. The CDR3 coding sequence is TGTGCCAGTCTCGGGGTCTCCTACAATGAGCAGTTCTTC. Its protein is CASLGVSYNEQFF.

The genes are TRBV5-4 and TRBJ2-5, with D tentatively TRBD2 (5 bases). There are 13 residues in the CDR3. V shed 1 base and J shed 7 bases, with 11 bases lying between them. Germline V lookup: CDR1 SGHNT, CDR2 YYREEE (reference sequence). CDR3 DNA: TGTGCCAGCAGCTTGCTCCGGGGTGTGACCCAGTACTTC. Amino acid sequence: CASSLLRGVTQYF.